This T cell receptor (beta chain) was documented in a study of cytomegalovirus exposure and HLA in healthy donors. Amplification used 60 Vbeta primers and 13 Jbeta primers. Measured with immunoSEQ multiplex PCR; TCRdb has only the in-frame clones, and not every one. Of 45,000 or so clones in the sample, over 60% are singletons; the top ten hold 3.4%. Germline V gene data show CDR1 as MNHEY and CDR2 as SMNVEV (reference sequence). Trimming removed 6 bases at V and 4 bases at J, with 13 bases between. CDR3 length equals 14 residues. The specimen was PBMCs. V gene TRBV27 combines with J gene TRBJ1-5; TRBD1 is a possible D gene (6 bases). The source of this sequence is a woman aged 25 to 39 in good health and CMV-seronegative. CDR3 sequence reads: CASSNGRGNQPQHF. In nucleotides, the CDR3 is TGTGCCAGCAGCAACGGCAGGGGTAATCAGCCCCAGCATTTT.